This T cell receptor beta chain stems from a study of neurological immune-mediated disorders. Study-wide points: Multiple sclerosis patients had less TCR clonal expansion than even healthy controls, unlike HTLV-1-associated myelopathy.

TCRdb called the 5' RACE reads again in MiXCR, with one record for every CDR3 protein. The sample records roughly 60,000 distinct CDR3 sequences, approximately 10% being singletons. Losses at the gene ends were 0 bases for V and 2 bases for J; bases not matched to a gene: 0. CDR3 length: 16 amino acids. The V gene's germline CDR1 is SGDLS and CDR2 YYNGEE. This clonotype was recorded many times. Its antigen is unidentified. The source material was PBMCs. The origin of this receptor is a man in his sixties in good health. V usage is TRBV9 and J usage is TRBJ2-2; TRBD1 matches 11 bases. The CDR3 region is CASSVGTGGNTGELFF. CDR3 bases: TGTGCCAGCAGCGTAGGGACAGGGGGCAACACCGGGGAGCTGTTTTTT.